Sequencing of this T cell receptor beta chain was carried out in a study of shared clonotypes between healthy human individuals. A few counts support this clone. Naive CD8 cells were CD45RO-negative, positively selected for CCR7, excluding terminally differentiated effector memory CD45RA+ cells. Assay: immunoSEQ multiplex PCR; the TCRdb copy retains only in-frame clones and omits some. The table records about 2.2 million clones, about 94% of them present only once. Germline CDR1 reads SGDLS; CDR2 reads YYNGEE. V trimming: 3 bases; J trimming: 3 bases; junction bases outside the gene matches: 1. This CDR3 region has 14 residues.

The source material was naive CD8+ T cells from PBMCs. The origin of this receptor is a man younger than 35 in good health. Some clones in this sample may be carry-over from other donors' samples. The chain links TRBV9 to TRBJ1-4; 8 nucleotides match TRBD1. The CDR3 DNA sequence: TGTGCCAGCAGCGAGGGACAGGCTAATGAAAAACTGTTTTTT. This gives the protein CASSEGQANEKLFF.